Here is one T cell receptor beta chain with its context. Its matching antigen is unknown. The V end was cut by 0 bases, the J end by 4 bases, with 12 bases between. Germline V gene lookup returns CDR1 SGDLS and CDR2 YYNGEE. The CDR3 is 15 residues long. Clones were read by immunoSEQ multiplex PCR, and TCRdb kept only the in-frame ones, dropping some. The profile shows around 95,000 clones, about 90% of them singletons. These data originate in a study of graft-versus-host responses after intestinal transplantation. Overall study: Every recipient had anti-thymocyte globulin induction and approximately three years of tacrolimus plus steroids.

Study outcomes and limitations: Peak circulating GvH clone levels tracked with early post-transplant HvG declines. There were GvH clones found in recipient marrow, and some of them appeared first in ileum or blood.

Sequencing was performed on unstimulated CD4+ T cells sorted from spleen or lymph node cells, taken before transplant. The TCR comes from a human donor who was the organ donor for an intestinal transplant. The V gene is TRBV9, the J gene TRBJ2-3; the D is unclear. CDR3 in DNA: TGTGCCAGCAGCGTAGAGGGATTTACATCAGATACGCAGTATTTT. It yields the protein CASSVEGFTSDTQYF.